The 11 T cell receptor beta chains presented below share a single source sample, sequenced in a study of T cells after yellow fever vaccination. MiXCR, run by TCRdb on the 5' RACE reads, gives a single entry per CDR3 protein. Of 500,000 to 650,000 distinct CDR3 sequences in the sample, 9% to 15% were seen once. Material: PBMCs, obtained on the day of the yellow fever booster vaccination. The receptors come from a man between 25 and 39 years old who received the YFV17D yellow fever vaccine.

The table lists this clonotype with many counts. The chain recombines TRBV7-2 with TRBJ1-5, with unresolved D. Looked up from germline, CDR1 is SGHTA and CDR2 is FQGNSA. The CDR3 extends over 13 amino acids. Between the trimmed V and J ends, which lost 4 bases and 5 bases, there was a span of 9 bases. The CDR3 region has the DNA TGTGCCAGCAGCTCACAATACTATCAGCCCCAGCATTTT. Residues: CASSSQYYQPQHF.

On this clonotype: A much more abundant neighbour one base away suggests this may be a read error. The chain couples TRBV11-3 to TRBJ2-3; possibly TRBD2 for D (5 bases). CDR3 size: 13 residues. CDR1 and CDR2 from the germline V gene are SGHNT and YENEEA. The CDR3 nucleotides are TGTGCCAGCAGCCCAGGAGTGGGAGATACGCATTATTTT. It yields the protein CASSPGVGDTHYF.

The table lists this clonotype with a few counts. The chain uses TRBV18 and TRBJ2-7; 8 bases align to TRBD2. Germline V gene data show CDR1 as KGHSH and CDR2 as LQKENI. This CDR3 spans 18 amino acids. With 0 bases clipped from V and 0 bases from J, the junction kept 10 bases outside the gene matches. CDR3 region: CASSPPGIAGSFSYEQYF. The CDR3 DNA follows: TGTGCCAGCTCACCACCGGGGATAGCGGGATCTTTCTCCTACGAGCAGTACTTC.

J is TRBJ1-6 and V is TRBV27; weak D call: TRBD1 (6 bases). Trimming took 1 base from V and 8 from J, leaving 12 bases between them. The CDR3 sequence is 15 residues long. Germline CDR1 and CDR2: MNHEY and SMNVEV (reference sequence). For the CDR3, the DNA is TGTGCCAGCAGTTTATTCCAGGGGCTAGATTCACCCCTCCACTTT. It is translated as CASSLFQGLDSPLHF.

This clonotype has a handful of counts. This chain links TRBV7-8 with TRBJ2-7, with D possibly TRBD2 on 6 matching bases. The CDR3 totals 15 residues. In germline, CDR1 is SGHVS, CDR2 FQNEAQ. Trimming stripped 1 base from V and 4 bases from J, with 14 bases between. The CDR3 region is CASSLEPGVLYEQYF. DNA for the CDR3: TGTGCCAGCAGCTTAGAGCCGGGGGTGTTGTACGAGCAGTACTTC.

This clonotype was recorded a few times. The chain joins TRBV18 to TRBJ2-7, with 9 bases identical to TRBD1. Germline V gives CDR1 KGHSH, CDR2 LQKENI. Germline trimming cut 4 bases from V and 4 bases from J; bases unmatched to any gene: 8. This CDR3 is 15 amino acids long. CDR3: CASSLADRGSYEQYF. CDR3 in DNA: TGTGCCAGCTCACTCGCTGACAGGGGGTCGTACGAGCAGTACTTC.

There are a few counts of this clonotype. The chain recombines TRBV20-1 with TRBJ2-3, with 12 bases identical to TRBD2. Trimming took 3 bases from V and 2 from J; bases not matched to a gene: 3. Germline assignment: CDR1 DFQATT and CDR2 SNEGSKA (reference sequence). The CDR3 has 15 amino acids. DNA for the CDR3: TGCAGTGCTAGGACTAGCGGGAGAGCCACAGATACGCAGTATTTT. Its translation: CSARTSGRATDTQYF.

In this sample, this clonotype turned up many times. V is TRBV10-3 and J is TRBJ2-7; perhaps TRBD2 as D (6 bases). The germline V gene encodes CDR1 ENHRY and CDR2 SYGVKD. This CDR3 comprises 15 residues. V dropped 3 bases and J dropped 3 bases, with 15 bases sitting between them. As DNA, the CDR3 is TGTGCCATCAGTGACACCAAGGAGGGATACTACGAGCAGTACTTC. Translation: CAISDTKEGYYEQYF.

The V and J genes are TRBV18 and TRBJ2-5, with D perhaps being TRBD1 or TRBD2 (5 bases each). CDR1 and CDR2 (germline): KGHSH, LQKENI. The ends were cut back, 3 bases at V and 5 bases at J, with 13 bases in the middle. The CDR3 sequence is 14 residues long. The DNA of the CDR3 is TGTGCCAGCTCACCTCCAGGGAGTATGGAGACCCAGTACTTC. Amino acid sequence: CASSPPGSMETQYF.

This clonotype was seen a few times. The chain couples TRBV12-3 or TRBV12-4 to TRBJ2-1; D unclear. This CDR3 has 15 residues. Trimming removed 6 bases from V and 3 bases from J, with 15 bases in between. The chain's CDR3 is CASSRGNWNYNEQFF. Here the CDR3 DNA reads TGTGCCAGCAGCCGAGGAAATTGGAACTACAATGAGCAGTTCTTC.

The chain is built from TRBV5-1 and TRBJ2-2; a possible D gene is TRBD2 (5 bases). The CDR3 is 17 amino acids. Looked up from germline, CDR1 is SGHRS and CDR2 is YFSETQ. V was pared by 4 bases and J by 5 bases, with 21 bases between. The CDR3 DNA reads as TGCGCCAGCAGCCAGACCTACGGGGTAAGGAAGACCGGGGAGCTGTTTTTT. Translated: CASSQTYGVRKTGELFF. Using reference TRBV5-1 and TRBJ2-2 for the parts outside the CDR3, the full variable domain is KAGVTQTPRYLIKTRGQQVTLSCSPISGHRSVSWYQQTPGQGLQFLFEYFSETQRNKGNFPGRFSGRQFSNSRSEMNVSTLELGDSALYLCASSQTYGVRKTGELFFGEGSRLTVL.